Presented here are 15 T cell receptor beta chains from one specimen sequenced in a study of CD8 T cells in Susac syndrome. The RNA input was about 0.5 to 1 ug, and it was reverse transcribed with random hexamers. In TCRdb, the immunoSEQ multiplex PCR reads were re-called with MiXCR into one record per CDR3 protein. The repertoire holds around 150,000 distinct CDR3 sequences, with approximately 93% as singletons. Specimen: CD4+ T cells from PBMCs. These receptors all stem from a human donor with multiple sclerosis.

The chain employs TRBV4-3 and TRBJ2-7; the match to TRBD1 covers 7 bases. The CDR3 runs 15 residues. After removal of 1 base from V and 6 bases from J, the junction contained 9 bases not matched to a gene. In germline, CDR1 is LGHNA, CDR2 YSLEER. The CDR3 reads CASSQVSQGVGEQYF. CDR3 in DNA: TGCGCCAGCAGCCAAGTCTCCCAGGGGGTCGGCGAGCAGTACTTC.

The chain uses TRBV29-1 and TRBJ2-3, with 9 bases lining up with TRBD1. Germline CDR1 SQVTM, CDR2 ANQGSEA. The CDR3 runs to 13 residues. V shed 7 bases, J shed 5 bases, and the junction held 7 bases outside the gene matches. The CDR3 DNA follows: TGCAGCGGAGGGACAGGGAGACAAGATACGCAGTATTTT. It specifies CSGGTGRQDTQYF.

The chain couples TRBV5-6 to TRBJ1-1; TRBD1 is a possible D gene (6 bases). Looked up from germline, CDR1 is SGHDT and CDR2 is YYEEEE. V lost 2 bases and J 6 bases, leaving 11 bases between the germline ends. This CDR3 region has 13 residues. Here the CDR3 reads CASSFQGRAEAFF. As DNA, the CDR3 is TGTGCCAGCAGCTTTCAGGGGAGGGCTGAAGCTTTCTTT. The full variable domain, in which reference TRBV5-6 and TRBJ1-1 provide the parts outside the CDR3, is DAGVTQSPTHLIKTRGQQVTLRCSPKSGHDTVSWYQQALGQGPQFIFQYYEEEERQRGNFPDRFSGHQFPNYSSELNVNALLLGDSALYLCASSFQGRAEAFFGQGTRLTVV.

V gene TRBV20-1 combines with J gene TRBJ1-2; 7 nucleotides line up with TRBD1. Losses at the gene ends were 0 bases for V and 2 bases for J; bases not matched to a gene: 6. The CDR3 spans 15 residues. Germline CDR1 is DFQATT and CDR2 is SNEGSKA (reference sequence). The CDR3 loop reads CSAREATGANYGYTF. CDR3 nucleotide sequence: TGCAGTGCTAGAGAGGCCACAGGGGCGAACTATGGCTACACCTTC.

The rearrangement joins TRBV5-1 to TRBJ2-3; 13 positions agree with TRBD2. Unmatched junction bases numbered 1, after V lost 3 bases and J lost 3 bases. CDR3 length equals 15 residues. Germline V lookup: CDR1 SGHRS, CDR2 YFSETQ. The DNA for the CDR3 is TGCGCCAGCAGCTCACTAGCGGGAGGGACAGATACGCAGTATTTT. Translating it yields CASSSLAGGTDTQYF. Based on the CDR3 plus reference TRBV5-1 and TRBJ2-3, the full variable domain is KAGVTQTPRYLIKTRGQQVTLSCSPISGHRSVSWYQQTPGQGLQFLFEYFSETQRNKGNFPGRFSGRQFSNSRSEMNVSTLELGDSALYLCASSSLAGGTDTQYFGPGTRLTVL.

J is TRBJ2-1 and V is TRBV5-4; D possibly corresponds to TRBD2 (6 bases). The germline V and J ends were trimmed by 0 bases and 0 bases, with 7 bases remaining between them. The CDR3 extends over 15 amino acids. CDR1 SGHNT and CDR2 YYREEE come from the germline V gene (reference sequence). The CDR3 region is CASSLGGVSYNEQFF. As DNA, the CDR3 is TGTGCCAGCAGCTTGGGCGGGGTCTCCTACAATGAGCAGTTCTTC.

The rearrangement links TRBV3-1 to TRBJ2-3; D not resolved. Trimming left V 2 bases short and J 8 bases short, with 14 bases between. From germline, CDR1 is LGHDT and CDR2 YNNKEL (reference sequence). The CDR3 has 14 amino acids. DNA for the CDR3: TGTGCCAGCAGCCAACTCCTGCTACGCTCTACGCAGTATTTT. The encoded protein is CASSQLLLRSTQYF.

The chain joins TRBV7-9 to TRBJ2-1, with 7 positions matching TRBD2. CDR1 SEHNR and CDR2 FQNEAQ come from the germline V gene (reference sequence). The CDR3 sequence is 15 residues long. Trimming took 7 bases from V and 8 from J; bases not matched to a gene: 14. The CDR3 coding sequence is TGTGCCAGCACTACGGGGGGAGGGAATACCGATGAGCAGTTCTTC. This gives the protein CASTTGGGNTDEQFF.

The rearrangement links TRBV3-1 to TRBJ1-1; D is unresolved. The CDR3 is 14 residues long. Germline assignment: CDR1 LGHDT and CDR2 YNNKEL (reference sequence). V was clipped by 3 bases and J by 10 bases, with 18 bases between them. The CDR3 DNA is TGTGCCAGCAGCCAGGCCGGGGAAGGGTCGGCAGCTTTCTTT. Its protein is CASSQAGEGSAAFF.

This clonotype appeared a single time. The chain is built from TRBV19 and TRBJ1-5, with 7 bases matching TRBD1. Germline values: CDR1 LNHDA, CDR2 SQIVND (reference sequence). J lost 6 bases, V lost 3 bases, and 5 bases had no gene match. This CDR3 has 14 residues. The CDR3 reads CASSIRQGSQPQHF. The CDR3 DNA sequence: TGTGCCAGTAGTATCCGACAGGGTAGTCAGCCCCAGCATTTT.

The CDR3 region is CASSKGGTLLGKGGETQYF. In nucleotides, the CDR3 is TGCGCCAGCAGTAAGGGCGGGACTTTATTGGGGAAGGGGGGAGAGACCCAGTACTTC. J is TRBJ2-5 and V is TRBV4-1; D assignment may be TRBD1 or TRBD2 (6 bases each). Germline CDR1 is MGHRA and CDR2 is YSYEKL. The V and J ends lost 6 bases and 4 bases respectively, with 30 bases between them. This CDR3 region has 19 residues.

This sequence joins TRBV20-1 and TRBJ2-7; the D gene is possibly TRBD1 (5 bases). Germline CDR1 DFQATT, CDR2 SNEGSKA (reference sequence). The V end lost 3 bases, the J end lost 1 base, and 10 bases lay between the germline ends. CDR3 length equals 13 residues. This CDR3 reads CSARSTVSYEQYF. The CDR3 bases are TGCAGTGCTAGGTCGACAGTTTCCTACGAGCAGTACTTC.

This rearrangement joins TRBV27 to TRBJ2-6; 10 bases are a match to TRBD2. The CDR3 runs 18 residues. The germline CDR1 and CDR2 sequences are MNHEY and SMNVEV (reference sequence). Losses at the gene ends were 7 bases for V and 3 bases for J; bases not matched to a gene: 12. The CDR3 DNA reads as TGTGCCAGCACCCTGCGGCTAGCGGGAGAACGTGGGGCCAACGTCCTGACTTTC. Its protein product is CASTLRLAGERGANVLTF. The whole variable domain, remainder taken from reference TRBV27 and TRBJ2-6, is EAQVTQNPRYLITVTGKKLTVTCSQNMNHEYMSWYRQDPGLGLRQIYYSMNVEVTDKGDVPEGYKVSRKEKRNFPLILESPSPNQTSLYFCASTLRLAGERGANVLTFGAGSRLTVL.

The J gene is TRBJ2-3, the V gene TRBV6-5, with D uncertain. Germline CDR1 is MNHEY and CDR2 is SVGAGI. The CDR3 runs to 15 residues. The germline V and J ends were trimmed by 7 bases and 0 bases, with 14 bases remaining between them. The CDR3 reads CASTRTHGSTDTQYF. The CDR3 region has the DNA TGTGCCAGCACCCGTACCCACGGTAGCACAGATACGCAGTATTTT.

The rearrangement links TRBV5-6 to TRBJ2-3; maybe TRBD1 (5 bases). The V gene's germline CDR1 is SGHDT and CDR2 YYEEEE. V was pared by 4 bases and J by 7 bases, with 19 bases between. This CDR3 has 15 amino acids. In nucleotides, the CDR3 is TGTGCCAGCAGCCCAGGGTTAGGGGCGTGGAATACGCAGTATTTT. Translating gives CASSPGLGAWNTQYF.